A single sample gave rise to the 23 T cell receptor beta chains below, sequenced in a study of CD8 T cells in ankylosing spondylitis. The antigens these receptors bind are not known. TCRdb reanalysed the 5' RACE reads using MiXCR and keeps one entry per CDR3 protein. The sample has around 770,000 distinct CDR3 sequences; about 20% are singletons. Study findings and constraints: A TCR beta motif made of roughly eight highly homologous variants seemed typical of ankylosing spondylitis blood.

The sample was blood, either unsorted or a sorted T cell fraction (not recorded which). These receptors originate from a male donor with ankylosing spondylitis.

This clonotype was counted only a few times. The CDR3 DNA is TGTGCCAGCAAGGGGCGCGGAGAGACCCAGTACTTC. This translates into CASKGRGETQYF. The chain carries TRBV27 and TRBJ2-5, with a tentative D call TRBD1 (5 bases). V was pared by 7 bases and J by 4 bases, with 10 bases between. CDR1 MNHEY and CDR2 SMNVEV come from the germline V gene (reference sequence). This CDR3 contains 12 residues.

The table lists this clonotype with a few counts. Written as DNA, the CDR3 is TGTGCCAGCAGCTTGGTGGCTAGCGGACAAGAGACCCAGTACTTC. Protein product: CASSLVASGQETQYF. This chain uses TRBV5-5 with TRBJ2-5; 7 bases fit TRBD2. V gave up 0 bases and J gave up 2 bases; unmatched junction bases: 4. The CDR3 extends over 15 amino acids. Germline V lookup: CDR1 SGHKS, CDR2 YYEKEE (reference sequence).

This clonotype has just a few counts. This chain's CDR3 is CATTKRGGRQVNTEAFF. DNA of the CDR3: TGTGCCACCACCAAACGTGGGGGCCGACAAGTGAACACTGAAGCTTTCTTT. V and J are TRBV7-2 and TRBJ1-1; D possibly corresponds to TRBD1 (6 bases). The CDR3 totals 17 residues. Germline assignment: CDR1 SGHTA and CDR2 FQGNSA. V was clipped by 10 bases and J by 0 bases, with 24 bases between them.

This chain joins TRBV7-9 and TRBJ1-1; the D gene is possibly TRBD1 (5 bases). V was trimmed by 3 bases and J by 10 bases, leaving 12 bases between them. Germline CDR1 and CDR2: SEHNR and FQNEAQ (reference sequence). The CDR3 consists of 12 residues. The CDR3: CASSFESGGAFF. The CDR3 nucleotides read TGTGCCAGCAGCTTCGAGAGCGGGGGAGCTTTCTTT.

This chain connects TRBV7-9 to TRBJ2-1, with D possibly TRBD1 on 5 matching bases. V dropped 3 bases and J dropped 5 bases, with 8 bases sitting between them. There are 13 residues in the CDR3. CDR1 and CDR2 (germline): SEHNR, FQNEAQ (reference sequence). The CDR3 loop reads CASSFNRNNEQFF. Here the CDR3 DNA reads TGTGCCAGCAGCTTTAACAGGAACAATGAGCAGTTCTTC.

The rearrangement uses TRBV12-3 or TRBV12-4 and TRBJ2-3; 9 nucleotides line up with TRBD2. V shed 6 bases and J 2 bases; nucleotides not matched to a gene: 15. The CDR3 loop spans 18 amino acids. Written as DNA, the CDR3 is TGTGCCAGCAGCCATACAGCGGGGGGCAGATACGCCACAGATACGCAGTATTTT. The encoded protein is CASSHTAGGRYATDTQYF.

This clonotype has a handful of counts. The chain uses TRBV5-6 and TRBJ1-2; D is uncertain. V gave up 1 base and J gave up 3 bases, with 7 bases separating them. The CDR3 contains 13 residues. Per the germline V gene, CDR1 is SGHDT and CDR2 is YYEEEE. The CDR3: CASSLNGYYGYTF. The CDR3 DNA reads as TGTGCCAGCAGCTTGAATGGGTACTATGGCTACACCTTC.

The genes are TRBV5-6 and TRBJ1-6; a possible D gene is TRBD1 (5 bases). Germline-derived CDR1 and CDR2 are SGHDT and YYEEEE. This CDR3 region has 12 residues. Trimming removed 2 bases from V and 11 bases from J, with 8 bases in between. CDR3 protein: CASSFPGAPLHF. The CDR3 coding sequence is TGTGCCAGCAGCTTTCCGGGGGCACCCCTCCACTTT.

V usage is TRBV30 and J usage is TRBJ1-2, with D possibly being TRBD1 (5 bases). The CDR3 has 16 amino acids. V was shortened by 3 bases and J by 3 bases, with 20 bases between the two germline ends. Per germline, CDR1 GTSNPN and CDR2 SVGIG (reference sequence). CDR3 bases: TGTGCCTGGAGGGGTCTTGGGGCAGGGAAGCACTATGGCTACACCTTC. It specifies CAWRGLGAGKHYGYTF.

V and J are TRBV11-1 and TRBJ2-3; 13 bases are a match to TRBD2. Per germline, CDR1 SGHAT and CDR2 FQDESV (reference sequence). The CDR3 is made up of 17 amino acids. V was pared by 3 bases and J by 2 bases, with 5 bases of the junction left unmatched. CDR3 protein: CASSFLTSGGATDTQYF. The CDR3 bases are TGTGCCAGCAGCTTTTTAACTAGCGGGGGGGCCACAGATACGCAGTATTTT.

V usage is TRBV11-2 and J usage is TRBJ2-7, with TRBD1 matching 7 bases. This CDR3 comprises 15 residues. V trimming: 4 bases; J trimming: 1 base; junction bases outside the gene matches: 7. CDR1 is SGHAT and CDR2 is FQNNGV in the germline V gene. Written as DNA, the CDR3 is TGTGCCAGCAGCTCCGAGACAGGGCTTTCCTACGAGCAGTACTTC. Amino acids: CASSSETGLSYEQYF.

The rearrangement links TRBV2 to TRBJ2-7; D perhaps matches TRBD2 (8 bases). Germline V lookup: CDR1 SNHLY, CDR2 FYNNEI. The V end lost 3 bases, the J end lost 2 bases, and 32 bases lay between the germline ends. This CDR3 has 21 amino acids. CDR3 DNA sequence: TGTGCCAGCAGTGACCCTCGACAGGGTGCTCTGCTAGCGGGTAAACCCTACGAGCAGTACTTC. Translation gives CASSDPRQGALLAGKPYEQYF.

A few counts support this clonotype. The chain combines TRBV12-3 or TRBV12-4 with TRBJ1-5, with TRBD1 matching over 9 bases. The CDR3 sequence is 14 residues long. The trim removed 3 bases at V and 7 bases at J, leaving 4 bases unmatched. The CDR3, as DNA: TGTGCCAGCAGTTTGTTGGGACAGGGCCAGCCCCAGCATTTT. This codes for CASSLLGQGQPQHF.

This clonotype was seen more than once but under ten times. For the CDR3, the DNA is TGCGCCAGTGTAGATACGTCTGGCTATGGCTACACCTTC. This codes for CASVDTSGYGYTF. The rearrangement uses TRBV4-1 and TRBJ1-2; D not resolved. This CDR3 comprises 13 residues. The germline V gene encodes CDR1 MGHRA and CDR2 YSYEKL. The V end was cut by 9 bases, the J end by 4 bases, with 15 bases between.

This clonotype was seen more than once but under ten times. The chain uses TRBV4-1 and TRBJ2-7, with D tentatively TRBD1 or TRBD2 (5 bases each). The V gene lost 3 bases and the J gene lost 2 bases, with 14 bases spanning the gap. CDR3 length equals 15 residues. Looked up from germline, CDR1 is MGHRA and CDR2 is YSYEKL. CDR3 region: CASSQGVQVTYEQYF. Here the CDR3 DNA reads TGCGCCAGCAGCCAGGGGGTACAGGTTACCTACGAGCAGTACTTC.

This clonotype was recorded a few times. The chain couples TRBV10-3 to TRBJ2-7, with D tentatively TRBD2 (6 bases). V was pared by 6 bases and J by 2 bases, with 8 bases between. In germline, CDR1 is ENHRY, CDR2 SYGVKD. The CDR3 has 12 amino acids. Here the CDR3 DNA reads TGTGCCATCAGCGGGAGCGCCTACGAGCAGTACTTC. This encodes CAISGSAYEQYF.

This clonotype has only a few counts. This sequence joins TRBV20-1 and TRBJ2-3; tentatively, D is TRBD1 or TRBD2 (6 bases each). The germline V gene encodes CDR1 DFQATT and CDR2 SNEGSKA (reference sequence). Trimming removed 1 base at V and 5 bases at J, with 16 bases between. The CDR3 has 15 amino acids. CDR3 bases: TGCAGTGCTAGAGGGGGGGCCAGCCGGGGAGATACGCAGTATTTT. It yields the protein CSARGGASRGDTQYF.

CDR3: CASSAGELYGYTF. For the CDR3, the DNA is TGCGCCAGCAGCGCCGGGGAGCTCTATGGCTACACCTTC. The chain combines TRBV5-1 with TRBJ1-2, with no clear D. The CDR3 is 13 residues long. Germline lookup yields CDR1 SGHRS and CDR2 YFSETQ. V was shortened by 4 bases and J by 4 bases, with 11 bases between the two germline ends.

This clonotype was counted between two and nine times. The chain recombines TRBV7-3 with TRBJ2-1; a weak D match, TRBD1 (5 bases). The CDR3 is 14 residues long. Germline V gives CDR1 SGHTA, CDR2 FQGTGA. V shed 5 bases and J shed 8 bases, with 16 bases lying between them. CDR3 amino acids: CASSPQAESDEQFF. The DNA of the CDR3 is TGTGCCAGCAGCCCACAGGCCGAAAGCGATGAGCAGTTCTTC.

This chain links TRBV4-1 with TRBJ2-4; 14 positions match TRBD2. V was clipped by 1 base and J by 2 bases; unmatched bases: 4. CDR3 length: 18 amino acids. The germline V gene encodes CDR1 MGHRA and CDR2 YSYEKL. CDR3 sequence reads: CASSQGLAGGLSKNIQYF. In DNA, the CDR3 is TGCGCCAGCAGCCAAGGACTAGCGGGGGGGTTGTCCAAAAACATTCAGTACTTC.

This clonotype has a handful of counts. The CDR3 loop reads CATSRDYAASGRNEQFF. The CDR3 DNA is TGTGCCACCAGCAGAGATTACGCGGCTAGCGGGAGGAATGAGCAGTTCTTC. The chain has TRBV15 and TRBJ2-1; 11 bases are a match to TRBD2. The V gene end was trimmed by 0 bases and the J gene end by 7 bases; junction bases not matched to a gene: 8. The CDR3 covers 17 residues. From germline, CDR1 is LNHNV and CDR2 YYDKDF (reference sequence).

This clonotype was counted only a few times. The CDR3, as DNA: TGTGCCAGCAGAAGAACCGGGACAGGGTCCACTGAAGCTTTCTTT. Amino acids: CASRRTGTGSTEAFF. V gene TRBV12-3 or TRBV12-4 combines with J gene TRBJ1-1; 9 bases line up with TRBD1. V lost 6 bases, J lost 4 bases, and 9 bases stayed unmatched. The CDR3 covers 15 residues.

The gene calls are TRBV6-5 and TRBJ2-7; 9 bases fit TRBD2. Germline V gene sequence: CDR1 MNHEY, CDR2 SVGAGI. This CDR3 region has 17 residues. Trimming cost V 0 bases and J 2 bases; bases outside gene matches: 8. CDR3 protein: CASSYSGVAGAPYEQYF. DNA of the CDR3: TGTGCCAGCAGTTACTCAGGGGTAGCGGGGGCCCCCTACGAGCAGTACTTC.